One and the same sample provided the 20 T cell receptor beta chains below, sequenced in a study of T cell responses to AZD1222 COVID-19 vaccine. The assay was immunoSEQ multiplex PCR, and TCRdb's table has in-frame clones only and misses some. The sample gives about 110,000 clones, roughly 87% of which show up once; approximately 3.1% is in the top ten. Material: peripheral blood, obtained on day 0 of MenACWY control vaccination. Receptors originate from an adult in good health.

This rearrangement joins TRBV7-8 to TRBJ1-1; 9 bases map to TRBD1. The CDR3 runs to 15 residues. V lost 5 bases and J lost 4; bases outside the gene matches: 8. Germline assignment: CDR1 SGHVS and CDR2 FQNEAQ. CDR3 nucleotides: TGTGCCAGCAGCAGGGGACAGGGAAGAGGCACTGAAGCTTTCTTT. It codes for CASSRGQGRGTEAFF.

This chain joins TRBV5-6 and TRBJ1-2, with TRBD1 identical over 8 bases. Germline-derived CDR1 and CDR2 are SGHDT and YYEEEE. Trimming removed 4 bases from V and 6 bases from J; junction bases left unmatched: 11. The CDR3 contains 15 residues. The CDR3: CASSAGTGWVDGYTF. CDR3 DNA sequence: TGTGCCAGCAGCGCCGGGACAGGCTGGGTCGATGGCTACACCTTC.

This chain uses TRBV21-1 with TRBJ2-4; the table's D call of TRBD1 was not tested on the DNA. TRBV21-1 is designated a pseudogene. The CDR3 totals 17 residues. CDR3 in amino acids: CASSKHGRGRGGNIQYF. The CDR3 DNA reads as TGTGCCAGCAGCAAGCACGGCAGGGGGCGAGGGGGAAACATTCAGTACTTC.

This chain joins TRBV11-2 and TRBJ1-3; tentative D call: TRBD1 (5 bases). This CDR3 region has 16 residues. Germline values: CDR1 SGHAT, CDR2 FQNNGV. The V gene lost 5 bases and the J gene lost 4 bases, with 18 bases spanning the gap. The CDR3 DNA sequence: TGTGCCAGCAGCCCCAGAGGGATTGAGGGGGGAAACACCATATATTTT. Encoded protein: CASSPRGIEGGNTIYF.

The chain is built from TRBV12-3 or TRBV12-4 and TRBJ2-3; D gene uncertain. V was shortened by 7 bases and J by 4 bases, with 12 bases between the two germline ends. This CDR3 is built from 13 residues. The CDR3 coding sequence is TGTGCCAGCAATATTGGCTCTTCAGATACGCAGTATTTT. Protein product: CASNIGSSDTQYF.

This clone showed up just once. The chain uses TRBV6-4 and TRBJ1-1; D is uncertain. Trimming took off 3 bases at V and 4 bases at J, with 9 bases between the two ends. CDR1 MRHNA and CDR2 SNTAGT come from the germline V gene. The CDR3 has 13 residues. The CDR3 DNA is TGTGCCAGCAGTGAGTCGTCATTCACTGAAGCTTTCTTT. Amino acids: CASSESSFTEAFF.

The rearrangement joins TRBV24-1 to TRBJ2-3; D possibly corresponds to TRBD2 (6 bases). The V gene's germline CDR1 is KGHDR and CDR2 SFDVKD. Trimming took off 3 bases at V and 3 bases at J, with 6 bases between the two ends. CDR3 length: 13 amino acids. The CDR3 loop is CATSDGGTDTQYF. The CDR3 DNA reads TGTGCCACCAGTGATGGGGGGACAGATACGCAGTATTTT.

The chain carries TRBV4-1 and TRBJ1-1; perhaps TRBD1 as D (6 bases). CDR1 is MGHRA, CDR2 YSYEKL, per germline. The V end lost 4 bases, the J end lost 0 bases, and 9 bases lay between the germline ends. The CDR3 consists of 14 residues. The CDR3: CASSPGQVNTEAFF. The CDR3 DNA sequence: TGCGCCAGCAGCCCGGGACAAGTGAACACTGAAGCTTTCTTT.

The genes are TRBV9 and TRBJ2-3; tentative D call: TRBD1 (7 bases). The CDR3 spans 16 residues. Germline V gene sequence: CDR1 SGDLS, CDR2 YYNGEE. Trimming pared 0 bases from V and 6 bases from J, leaving 17 bases between. The CDR3 DNA is TGTGCCAGCAGCGTAGCCCCCAGGGGGGCACGGGATACGCAGTATTTT. Translation: CASSVAPRGARDTQYF.

This chain joins TRBV6-5 and TRBJ2-5; D perhaps matches TRBD1 (5 bases). V was cut by 2 bases and J by 7 bases, with 11 bases left in between. The CDR3 is made up of 13 amino acids. The V gene's germline CDR1 is MNHEY and CDR2 SVGAGI. CDR3 residues: CASSYAGFGTQYF. CDR3 sequence (DNA): TGTGCCAGCAGTTACGCAGGGTTCGGGACCCAGTACTTC.

V is TRBV7-2 and J is TRBJ1-6; 8 bases are a match to TRBD1. Germline V gene sequence: CDR1 SGHTA, CDR2 FQGNSA. V lost 1 base and J lost 6; bases outside the gene matches: 5. CDR3 length: 16 residues. This CDR3 reads CASSLGAGGPNSPLHF. The CDR3 DNA sequence: TGTGCCAGCAGCTTAGGGGCAGGGGGCCCTAATTCACCCCTCCACTTT.

The rearrangement joins TRBV10-3 to TRBJ2-5; D might be TRBD1 or TRBD2, each matching 5 bases. V lost 0 bases and J 5 bases, leaving 16 bases between the germline ends. CDR3 length: 16 residues. CDR1 ENHRY and CDR2 SYGVKD come from the germline V gene. In DNA form, the CDR3 reads TGTGCCATCAGTGAGTCGGACGGGACCTCAGGGGAGACCCAGTACTTC. Translated: CAISESDGTSGETQYF.

J is TRBJ2-1 and V is TRBV6-6; D unresolved. The V and J ends lost 6 bases and 8 bases respectively, with 11 bases between them. CDR1 is MNHNY, CDR2 SVGAGI, per germline (reference sequence). The CDR3 extends over 12 amino acids. For the CDR3, the DNA is TGTGCCAGCAGCCCCCAATGGCATGAGCAGTTCTTC. It codes for CASSPQWHEQFF.

The CDR3 protein is CASGSVLPQHF. In DNA, the CDR3 is TGTGCCAGCGGCTCGGTCCTTCCCCAGCATTTT. The chain employs TRBV19 and TRBJ1-5; no definite D call. CDR3 size: 11 residues. Germline CDR1 reads LNHDA; CDR2 reads SQIVND (reference sequence). V was cut by 9 bases and J by 10 bases, with 13 bases left in between.

The CDR3 nucleotides read TGTGCCGGGAAGGGGAAGGGTTACGCGGCCTACAATGAGCAGTTCTTC. Translated: CAGKGKGYAAYNEQFF. This chain joins TRBV30 and TRBJ2-1; D might be TRBD1 (5 bases). CDR1 is GTSNPN, CDR2 SVGIG, per germline (reference sequence). This CDR3 contains 16 residues. V gave up 8 bases and J gave up 2 bases, with 22 bases separating them.

V and J are TRBV11-2 and TRBJ2-7; D ambiguous. V was pared by 2 bases and J by 2 bases, with 16 bases between. The CDR3 loop spans 16 amino acids. CDR1 and CDR2 (germline): SGHAT, FQNNGV. Written as DNA, the CDR3 is TGTGCCAGCAGCTTAAGTCTGGCAGTATCCACCTACGAGCAGTACTTC. Protein sequence: CASSLSLAVSTYEQYF.

V is TRBV5-4 and J is TRBJ2-5, with a possible D match to TRBD1 (6 bases). This CDR3 is built from 13 residues. Germline CDR1 is SGHNT and CDR2 is YYREEE (reference sequence). V was trimmed by 3 bases and J by 4 bases, leaving 10 bases between them. For the CDR3, the DNA is TGTGCCAGCAGCTCAGGGGTTGGAGAGACCCAGTACTTC. Amino acid sequence: CASSSGVGETQYF.

The gene calls are TRBV18 and TRBJ2-5, with 7 bases lining up with TRBD1. The CDR3 has 14 residues. V was pared by 2 bases and J by 1 base, with 1 base of the junction left unmatched. Per the germline V gene, CDR1 is KGHSH and CDR2 is LQKENI. The CDR3 sequence is CASSPDRAQETQYF. The CDR3 bases are TGTGCCAGCTCACCAGACAGGGCCCAAGAGACCCAGTACTTC.

The chain is built from TRBV12-3 or TRBV12-4 and TRBJ1-5, with 7 positions matching TRBD1. V shed 6 bases, J shed 2 bases, and the junction held 1 base outside the gene matches. The CDR3 consists of 13 residues. This chain's CDR3 is CASSGTGNQPQHF. In nucleotides, the CDR3 is TGTGCCAGCAGCGGGACAGGCAATCAGCCCCAGCATTTT.

This chain uses TRBV5-1 with TRBJ2-7; D might be TRBD1 or TRBD2, each matching 6 bases. CDR3 length equals 16 residues. Per germline, CDR1 SGHRS and CDR2 YFSETQ. Trimming stripped 0 bases from V and 4 bases from J, with 17 bases between. DNA for the CDR3: TGCGCCAGCAGCTTGGCCGTCGGAGGGGGATCGTACGAGCAGTACTTC. Translating it yields CASSLAVGGGSYEQYF. Supplemented by reference TRBV5-1 and TRBJ2-7, the full variable domain reads KAGVTQTPRYLIKTRGQQVTLSCSPISGHRSVSWYQQTPGQGLQFLFEYFSETQRNKGNFPGRFSGRQFSNSRSEMNVSTLELGDSALYLCASSLAVGGGSYEQYFGPGTRLTVT.